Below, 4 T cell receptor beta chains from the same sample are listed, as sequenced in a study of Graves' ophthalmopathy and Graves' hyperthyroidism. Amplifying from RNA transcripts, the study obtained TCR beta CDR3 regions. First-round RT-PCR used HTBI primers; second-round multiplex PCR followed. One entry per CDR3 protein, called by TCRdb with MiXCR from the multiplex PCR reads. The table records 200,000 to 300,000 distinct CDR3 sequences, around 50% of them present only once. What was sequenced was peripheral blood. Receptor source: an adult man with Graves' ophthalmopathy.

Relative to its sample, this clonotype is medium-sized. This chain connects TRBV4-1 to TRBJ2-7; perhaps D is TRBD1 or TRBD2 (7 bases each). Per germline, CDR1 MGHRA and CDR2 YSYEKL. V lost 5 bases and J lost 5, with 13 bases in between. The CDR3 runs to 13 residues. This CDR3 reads CASSYRGGHEQYF. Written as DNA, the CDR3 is TGCGCCAGCAGCTACAGGGGAGGGCACGAGCAGTACTTC.

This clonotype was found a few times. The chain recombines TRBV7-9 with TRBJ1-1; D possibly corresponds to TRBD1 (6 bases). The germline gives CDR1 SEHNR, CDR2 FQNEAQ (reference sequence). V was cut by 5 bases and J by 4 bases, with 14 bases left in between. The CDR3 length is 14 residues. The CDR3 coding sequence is TGTGCCAGCAGCCCTAGAACAGGGAGCACTGAAGCTTTCTTT. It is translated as CASSPRTGSTEAFF. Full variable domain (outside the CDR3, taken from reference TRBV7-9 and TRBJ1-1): DTGVSQNPRHKITKRGQNVTFRCDPISEHNRLYWYRQTLGQGPEFLTYFQNEAQLEKSRLLSDRFSAERPKGSFSTLEIQRTEQGDSAMYLCASSPRTGSTEAFFGQGTRLTVV.

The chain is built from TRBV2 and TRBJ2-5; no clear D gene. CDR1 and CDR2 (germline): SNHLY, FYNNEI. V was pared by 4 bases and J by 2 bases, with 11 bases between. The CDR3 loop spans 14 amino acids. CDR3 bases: TGTGCCAGCAGTGTAAGGGCAGTACAAGAGACCCAGTACTTC. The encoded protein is CASSVRAVQETQYF.

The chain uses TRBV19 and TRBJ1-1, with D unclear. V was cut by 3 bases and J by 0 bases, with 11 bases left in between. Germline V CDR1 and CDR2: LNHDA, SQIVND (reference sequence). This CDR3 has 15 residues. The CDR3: CASSMRRTLNTEAFF. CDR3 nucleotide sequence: TGTGCCAGTAGTATGAGGCGGACCTTGAACACTGAAGCTTTCTTT.